These 17 T cell receptor beta chains originate from one sample sequenced in a study of T cell responses to AZD1222 COVID-19 vaccine. Here immunoSEQ multiplex PCR was the method, and the copy in TCRdb shows in-frame clones only, minus some. The sample consists of 120,000 to 150,000 clones, around 90% of them appearing once. This specimen consisted of peripheral blood, obtained on day 0 of AZD1222 vaccination. These receptor sequences come from an adult in good health.

The chain carries TRBV29-1 and TRBJ2-2; TRBD2 might be the D (6 bases). CDR3 size: 13 residues. Deletions cut 6 bases from V and 4 bases from J, with 12 bases between. The germline V gene encodes CDR1 SQVTM and CDR2 ANQGSEA. The CDR3 spells CSVSLGGTGELFF. The CDR3 DNA sequence: TGCAGCGTCTCTTTGGGGGGCACCGGGGAGCTGTTTTTT.

J is TRBJ2-7 and V is TRBV27, with D perhaps assigned TRBD1 or TRBD2 (5 bases each). The CDR3 contains 13 residues. The germline V gene encodes CDR1 MNHEY and CDR2 SMNVEV (reference sequence). The germline V and J ends were trimmed by 6 bases and 3 bases, with 12 bases remaining between them. This chain's CDR3 is CASRGDGYYEQYF. CDR3 bases: TGTGCCAGCAGGGGGGACGGCTACTACGAGCAGTACTTC.

This chain connects TRBV5-4 to TRBJ1-4, with 9 bases lining up with TRBD1. Germline V gives CDR1 SGHNT, CDR2 YYREEE (reference sequence). CDR3 length equals 15 residues. With V trimmed by 3 bases and J by 6 bases, 6 bases remained unmatched. The CDR3 nucleotides read TGTGCCAGCAGCTCGACGACAGGGGGGCATGAAAAACTGTTTTTT. Residues: CASSSTTGGHEKLFF.

This chain links TRBV12-5 with TRBJ1-6; 8 bases align to TRBD1. J lost 2 bases, V lost 6 bases, and 6 bases had no gene match. Germline V gene lookup returns CDR1 LGHNT and CDR2 FRNRAP. This CDR3 is built from 16 residues. CDR3 amino acids: CASGSQGAPYNSPLHF. CDR3 bases: TGTGCTAGTGGCTCTCAGGGGGCACCCTATAATTCACCCCTCCACTTT.

As DNA, the CDR3 is TGTGCCAGCAGCTTCGGGGGTACGTCCTATAATTCACCCCTCCACTTT. Translation: CASSFGGTSYNSPLHF. This chain connects TRBV7-9 to TRBJ1-6; a weak D match, TRBD1 (5 bases). The CDR3 extends over 16 amino acids. CDR1 is SEHNR, CDR2 FQNEAQ, per germline (reference sequence). With 3 bases removed from V and 1 base from J, the gap between germline ends came to 10 bases. Full variable domain (remainder filled in from reference TRBV7-9 and TRBJ1-6): DTGVSQNPRHKITKRGQNVTFRCDPISEHNRLYWYRQTLGQGPEFLTYFQNEAQLEKSRLLSDRFSAERPKGSFSTLEIQRTEQGDSAMYLCASSFGGTSYNSPLHFGNGTRLTVT.

This chain connects TRBV7-3 to TRBJ1-4, with 8 nucleotides matching TRBD1. The CDR3 is 12 amino acids. After removal of 5 bases from V and 15 bases from J, the junction contained 8 bases not matched to a gene. From germline, CDR1 is SGHTA and CDR2 FQGTGA. The chain's CDR3 is CASSPRTGPVFF. As DNA, the CDR3 is TGTGCCAGCAGCCCTAGGACAGGGCCCGTGTTTTTT.

The chain couples TRBV29-1 to TRBJ1-2; TRBD1 might be the D (5 bases). The ends were cut back, 0 bases at V and 6 bases at J, with 11 bases in the middle. This CDR3 region has 13 residues. CDR1 is SQVTM, CDR2 ANQGSEA, per germline. As DNA, the CDR3 is TGCAGCGTTGAAGATCGGGGGGAGAATGGCTACACCTTC. It codes for CSVEDRGENGYTF.

The chain recombines TRBV4-3 with TRBJ1-1; tentative D call: TRBD1 (6 bases). CDR3 length equals 14 residues. Trimming cost V 0 bases and J 6 bases, with 11 bases left between them. Germline V gene lookup returns CDR1 LGHNA and CDR2 YSLEER. The CDR3 here is CASSQDRGGPEAFF. CDR3 coding DNA: TGCGCCAGCAGCCAAGATCGAGGGGGACCTGAAGCTTTCTTT.

The rearrangement uses TRBV7-2 and TRBJ1-5; D may be TRBD1 (5 bases). CDR1 is SGHTA, CDR2 FQGNSA, per germline. V was shortened by 5 bases and J by 5 bases, with 19 bases between the two germline ends. CDR3 size: 16 residues. For the CDR3, the DNA is TGTGCCAGCAGCCTCCGGGCGGGGGACGCTTATCAGCCCCAGCATTTT. Translated: CASSLRAGDAYQPQHF.

This clone appeared a single time. The V gene is TRBV5-1, the J gene TRBJ1-2, with D possibly matching TRBD1 (6 bases). Germline values: CDR1 SGHRS, CDR2 YFSETQ. Trimming left V 0 bases short and J 8 bases short, with 14 bases between. The CDR3 extends over 14 amino acids. The CDR3, as DNA: TGCGCCAGCAGCTTGGCCGCGGACAGCGGGGGCTACACCTTC. This translates into CASSLAADSGGYTF. Supplemented by reference TRBV5-1 and TRBJ1-2, the full variable domain reads KAGVTQTPRYLIKTRGQQVTLSCSPISGHRSVSWYQQTPGQGLQFLFEYFSETQRNKGNFPGRFSGRQFSNSRSEMNVSTLELGDSALYLCASSLAADSGGYTFGSGTRLTVV.

This clone showed up just once. V is TRBV4-1 and J is TRBJ1-1; D gene ambiguous. Germline lookup yields CDR1 MGHRA and CDR2 YSYEKL. V gave up 1 base and J gave up 3 bases, with 12 bases separating them. The CDR3 extends over 15 amino acids. The CDR3 loop reads CASSQVAGMDTEAFF. In DNA form, the CDR3 reads TGCGCCAGCAGCCAAGTTGCGGGGATGGACACTGAAGCTTTCTTT.

This sequence joins TRBV3-1 (or the pseudogene TRBV3-2) and TRBJ1-4; weak D call: TRBD1 (5 bases). This CDR3 is 15 amino acids long. Germline V gene data show CDR1 as LGHDT and CDR2 as YNNKEL (reference sequence). The V gene lost 4 bases and the J gene lost 4 bases, with 13 bases spanning the gap. In nucleotides, the CDR3 is TGTGCCAGCAGCCGAGGCAGACAGCTTAATGAAAAACTGTTTTTT. It encodes CASSRGRQLNEKLFF.

The gene calls are TRBV19 and TRBJ1-5, with D uncertain. The CDR3 covers 15 residues. V dropped 3 bases and J dropped 2 bases, with 11 bases sitting between them. The germline CDR1 and CDR2 sequences are LNHDA and SQIVND (reference sequence). CDR3 sequence reads: CASSIAGNGNQPQHF. CDR3 DNA sequence: TGTGCCAGTAGTATCGCTGGGAACGGCAATCAGCCCCAGCATTTT.

In the case of this clone: Other DNA sequences from this sample encode an identical CDR3 as well. For the CDR3, the DNA is TGTGCCAGCAGCTTAGCAGTAGCTAACTATGGCTACACCTTC. It yields the protein CASSLAVANYGYTF. The chain combines TRBV7-9 with TRBJ1-2; D ambiguous. CDR1 and CDR2 from the germline V gene are SEHNR and FQNEAQ (reference sequence). The CDR3 spans 14 residues. V lost 0 bases to trimming and J lost 0 bases, with 5 bases between them.

With regard to this clone: One end of the junction varies from germline; a read error may be responsible. This sample also contains other DNA sequences that code for the same CDR3. The chain is built from TRBV18 and TRBJ2-2; perhaps TRBD1 as D (5 bases). The CDR3 loop spans 15 amino acids. The germline CDR1 and CDR2 sequences are KGHSH and LQKENI. CDR3 sequence (DNA): TGCGCCAGCTCACCACCGCAGGGTACACCCGGGGAGCTGTTTTTT. This codes for CASSPPQGTPGELFF.

CDR3 loop: CARSYPKSDSNQPQHF. DNA for the CDR3: TGTGCCAGAAGCTACCCCAAGTCAGATAGCAATCAGCCCCAGCATTTT. The chain has TRBV5-3 and TRBJ1-5, with D uncertain. Being an ORF, TRBV5-3 has a function that is uncertain. V was shortened by 3 bases and J by 0 bases, with 13 bases between the two germline ends. This CDR3 contains 16 residues.

The CDR3 region has the DNA TGTGCCAGCAGCGGGACAGGGGTTGGGGAAAAACTGTTTTTT. Its protein is CASSGTGVGEKLFF. V and J are TRBV27 and TRBJ1-4; TRBD1 agrees at 10 bases. This CDR3 has 14 residues. Germline V gives CDR1 MNHEY, CDR2 SMNVEV (reference sequence). V gave up 6 bases and J gave up 8 bases; unmatched junction bases: 6.